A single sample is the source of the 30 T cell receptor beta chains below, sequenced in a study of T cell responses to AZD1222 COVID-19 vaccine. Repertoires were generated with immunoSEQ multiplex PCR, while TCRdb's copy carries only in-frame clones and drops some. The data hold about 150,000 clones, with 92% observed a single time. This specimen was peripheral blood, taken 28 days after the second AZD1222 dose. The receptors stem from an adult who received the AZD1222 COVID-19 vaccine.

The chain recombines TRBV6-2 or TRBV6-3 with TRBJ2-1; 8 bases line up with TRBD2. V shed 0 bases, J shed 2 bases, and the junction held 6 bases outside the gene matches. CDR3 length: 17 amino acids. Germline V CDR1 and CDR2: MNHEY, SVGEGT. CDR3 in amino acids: CASSYSGLANPYNEQFF. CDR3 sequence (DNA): TGTGCCAGCAGTTACTCCGGACTAGCCAACCCCTACAATGAGCAGTTCTTC.

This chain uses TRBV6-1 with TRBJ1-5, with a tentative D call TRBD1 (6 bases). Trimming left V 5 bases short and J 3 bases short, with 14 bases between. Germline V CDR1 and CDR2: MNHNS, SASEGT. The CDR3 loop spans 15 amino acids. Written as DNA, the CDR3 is TGTGCCAGCAGTACTCACCGGGACAACAATCAGCCCCAGCATTTT. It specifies CASSTHRDNNQPQHF.

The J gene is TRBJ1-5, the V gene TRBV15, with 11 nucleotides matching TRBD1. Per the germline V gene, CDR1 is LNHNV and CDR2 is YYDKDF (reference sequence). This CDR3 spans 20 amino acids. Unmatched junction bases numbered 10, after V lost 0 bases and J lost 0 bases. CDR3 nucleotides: TGTGCCACCAGCAGAGATCCCCGGGACAGGGGGGTTTATAGCAATCAGCCCCAGCATTTT. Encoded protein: CATSRDPRDRGVYSNQPQHF.

In DNA, the CDR3 is TGCAGCGTTGCAAGGCAGAGCTCTTTCGGCTACACCTTC. It translates to CSVARQSSFGYTF. The V and J genes are TRBV29-1 and TRBJ1-2; D gene unclear. The germline V and J ends were trimmed by 4 bases and 8 bases, with 17 bases remaining between them. This CDR3 is 13 amino acids long. Germline values: CDR1 SQVTM, CDR2 ANQGSEA.

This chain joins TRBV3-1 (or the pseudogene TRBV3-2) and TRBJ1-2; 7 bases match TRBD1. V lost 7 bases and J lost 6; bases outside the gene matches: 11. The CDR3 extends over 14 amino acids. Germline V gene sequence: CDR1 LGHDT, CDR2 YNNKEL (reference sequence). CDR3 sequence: CASKPTGTADGYTF. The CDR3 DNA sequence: TGTGCCAGCAAACCAACCGGGACAGCTGATGGCTACACCTTC.

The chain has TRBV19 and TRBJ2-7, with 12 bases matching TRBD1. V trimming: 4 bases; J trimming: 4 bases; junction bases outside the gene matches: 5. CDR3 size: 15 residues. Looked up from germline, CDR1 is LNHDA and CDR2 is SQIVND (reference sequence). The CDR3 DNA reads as TGTGCCAGTAGTAAAGAGGGACAGGGGGCTTACGAGCAGTACTTC. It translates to CASSKEGQGAYEQYF.

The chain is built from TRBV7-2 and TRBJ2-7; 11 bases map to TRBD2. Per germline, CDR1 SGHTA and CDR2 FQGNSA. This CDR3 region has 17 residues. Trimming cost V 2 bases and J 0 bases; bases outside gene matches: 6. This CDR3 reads CASSLLAGGRSSYEQYF. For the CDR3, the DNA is TGTGCCAGCAGCTTATTAGCGGGAGGGCGGAGCTCCTACGAGCAGTACTTC.

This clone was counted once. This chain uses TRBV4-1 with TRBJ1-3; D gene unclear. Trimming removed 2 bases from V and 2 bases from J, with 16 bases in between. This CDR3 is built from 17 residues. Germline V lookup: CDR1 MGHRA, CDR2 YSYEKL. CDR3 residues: CASSQYEQFLPGNTIYF. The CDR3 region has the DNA TGCGCCAGCAGCCAATACGAGCAGTTTCTACCTGGAAACACCATATATTTT.

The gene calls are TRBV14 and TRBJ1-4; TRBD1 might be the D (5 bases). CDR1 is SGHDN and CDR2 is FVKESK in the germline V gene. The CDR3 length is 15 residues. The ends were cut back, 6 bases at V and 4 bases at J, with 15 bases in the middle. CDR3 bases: TGTGCCAGCAGTCGCCTCGGCAGGGTTAATGAAAAACTGTTTTTT. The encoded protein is CASSRLGRVNEKLFF.

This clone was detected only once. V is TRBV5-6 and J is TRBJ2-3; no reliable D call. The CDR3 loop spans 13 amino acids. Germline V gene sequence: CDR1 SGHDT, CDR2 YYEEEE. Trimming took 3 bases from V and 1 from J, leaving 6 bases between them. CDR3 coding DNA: TGTGCCAGCAGCTGGTCACGCACAGATACGCAGTATTTT. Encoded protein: CASSWSRTDTQYF.

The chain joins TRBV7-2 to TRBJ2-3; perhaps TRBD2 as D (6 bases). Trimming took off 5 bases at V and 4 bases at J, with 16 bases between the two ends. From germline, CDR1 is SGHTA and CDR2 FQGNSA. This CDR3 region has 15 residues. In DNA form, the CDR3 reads TGTGCCAGCAGCCTCGACGGGAGAAGGGCAGATACGCAGTATTTT. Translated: CASSLDGRRADTQYF.

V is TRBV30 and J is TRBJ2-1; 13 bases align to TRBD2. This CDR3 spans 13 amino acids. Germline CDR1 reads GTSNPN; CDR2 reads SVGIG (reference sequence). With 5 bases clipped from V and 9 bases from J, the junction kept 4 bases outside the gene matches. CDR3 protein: CAWRLAGGGEQFF. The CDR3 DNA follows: TGTGCCTGGCGACTAGCGGGAGGAGGTGAGCAGTTCTTC.

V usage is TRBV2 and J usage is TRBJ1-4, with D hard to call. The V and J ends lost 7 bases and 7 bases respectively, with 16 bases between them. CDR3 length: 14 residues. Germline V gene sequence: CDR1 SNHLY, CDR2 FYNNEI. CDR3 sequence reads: CASNGLLMGEKLFF. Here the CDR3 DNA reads TGTGCCAGCAATGGACTGTTGATGGGTGAAAAACTGTTTTTT.

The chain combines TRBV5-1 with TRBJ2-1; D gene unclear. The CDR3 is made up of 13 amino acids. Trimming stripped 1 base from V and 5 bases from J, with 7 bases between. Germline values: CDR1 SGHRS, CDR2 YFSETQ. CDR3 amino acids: CASSLYSHNEQFF. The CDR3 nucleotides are TGCGCCAGCAGCTTGTACAGTCACAATGAGCAGTTCTTC.

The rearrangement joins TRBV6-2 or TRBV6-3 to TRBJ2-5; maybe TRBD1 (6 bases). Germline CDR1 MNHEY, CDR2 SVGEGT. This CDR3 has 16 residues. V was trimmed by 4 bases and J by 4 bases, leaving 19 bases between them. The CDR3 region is CASSFNTRGRGETQYF. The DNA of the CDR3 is TGTGCCAGCAGTTTCAATACCAGGGGCAGGGGAGAGACCCAGTACTTC.

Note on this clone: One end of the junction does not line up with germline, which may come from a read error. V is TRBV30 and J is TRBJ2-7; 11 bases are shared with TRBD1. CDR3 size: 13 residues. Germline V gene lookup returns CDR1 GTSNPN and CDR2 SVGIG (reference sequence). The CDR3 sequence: CAWSPGQGARFCF. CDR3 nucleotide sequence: TGTGCCTGGAGTCCAGGACAGGGGGCGAGGTTCTGCTTC.

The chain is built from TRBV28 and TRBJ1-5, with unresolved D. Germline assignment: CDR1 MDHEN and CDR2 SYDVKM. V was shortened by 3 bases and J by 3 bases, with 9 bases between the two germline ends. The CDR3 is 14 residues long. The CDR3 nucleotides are TGTGCCAGCAGTTTTCCGAGGGACAATCAGCCCCAGCATTTT. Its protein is CASSFPRDNQPQHF.

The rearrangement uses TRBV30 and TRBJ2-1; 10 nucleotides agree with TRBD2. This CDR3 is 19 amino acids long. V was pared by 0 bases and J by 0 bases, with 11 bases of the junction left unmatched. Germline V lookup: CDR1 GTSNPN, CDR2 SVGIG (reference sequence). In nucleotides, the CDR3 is TGTGCCTGGAGTGTACAGGGAACGGCTAGCGGGAGCTCCTACAATGAGCAGTTCTTC. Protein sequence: CAWSVQGTASGSSYNEQFF.

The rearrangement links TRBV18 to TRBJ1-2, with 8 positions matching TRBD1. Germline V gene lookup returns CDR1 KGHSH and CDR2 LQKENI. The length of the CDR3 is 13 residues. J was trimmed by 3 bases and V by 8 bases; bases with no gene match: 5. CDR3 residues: CASKDRGYYGYTF. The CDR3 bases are TGTGCCAGCAAAGACAGGGGATACTATGGCTACACCTTC.

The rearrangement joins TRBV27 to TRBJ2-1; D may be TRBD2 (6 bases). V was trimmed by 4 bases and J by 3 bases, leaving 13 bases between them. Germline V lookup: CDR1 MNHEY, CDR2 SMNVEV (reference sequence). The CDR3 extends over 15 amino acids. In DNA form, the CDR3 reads TGTGCCAGCAGTTCTAGCGTGGGGATCTACAATGAGCAGTTCTTC. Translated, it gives CASSSSVGIYNEQFF.

The CDR3 loop reads CASSEIGGTGELFF. The CDR3, as DNA: TGTGCCAGCAGTGAGATAGGGGGCACCGGGGAGCTGTTTTTT. This rearrangement joins TRBV2 to TRBJ2-2; D may be TRBD1 (6 bases). The CDR3 extends over 14 amino acids. Trimming took 3 bases from V and 4 from J, leaving 9 bases between them. Germline CDR1 and CDR2: SNHLY and FYNNEI.

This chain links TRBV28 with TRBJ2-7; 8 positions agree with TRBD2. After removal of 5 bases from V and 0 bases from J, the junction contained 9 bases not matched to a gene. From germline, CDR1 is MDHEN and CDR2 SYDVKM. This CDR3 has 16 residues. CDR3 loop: CASSTPQLAASYEQYF. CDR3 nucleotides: TGTGCCAGCAGTACCCCCCAACTAGCGGCCTCCTACGAGCAGTACTTC.

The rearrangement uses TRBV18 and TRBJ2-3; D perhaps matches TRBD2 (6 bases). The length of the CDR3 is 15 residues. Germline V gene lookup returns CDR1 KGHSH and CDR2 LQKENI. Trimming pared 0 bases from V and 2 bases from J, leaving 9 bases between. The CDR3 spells CASSPPGTVTDTQYF. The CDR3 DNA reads TGTGCCAGCTCACCACCAGGGACTGTCACAGATACGCAGTATTTT.

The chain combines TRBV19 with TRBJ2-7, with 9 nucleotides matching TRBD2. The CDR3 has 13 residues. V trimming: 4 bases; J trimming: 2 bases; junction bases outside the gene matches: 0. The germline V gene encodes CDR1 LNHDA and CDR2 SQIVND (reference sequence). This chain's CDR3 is CASSSGRAYEQYF. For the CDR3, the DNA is TGTGCCAGTAGTAGCGGGAGGGCCTACGAGCAGTACTTC.

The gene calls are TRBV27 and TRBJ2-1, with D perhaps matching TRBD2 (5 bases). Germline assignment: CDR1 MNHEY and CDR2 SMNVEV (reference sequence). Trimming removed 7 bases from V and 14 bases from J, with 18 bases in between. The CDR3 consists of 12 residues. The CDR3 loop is CASTPPGGSEFF. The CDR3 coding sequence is TGTGCCAGCACCCCCCCCGGCGGGTCGGAGTTCTTC.

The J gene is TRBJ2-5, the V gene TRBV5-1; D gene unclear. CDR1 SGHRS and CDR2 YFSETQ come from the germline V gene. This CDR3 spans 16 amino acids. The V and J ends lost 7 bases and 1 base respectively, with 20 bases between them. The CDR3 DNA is TGCGCCAGCGCCCAACCGAGACACGGACCCCAAGAGACCCAGTACTTC. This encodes CASAQPRHGPQETQYF.

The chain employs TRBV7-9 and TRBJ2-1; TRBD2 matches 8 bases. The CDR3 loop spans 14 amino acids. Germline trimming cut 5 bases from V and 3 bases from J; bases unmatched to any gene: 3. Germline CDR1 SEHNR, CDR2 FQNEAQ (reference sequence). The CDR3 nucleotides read TGTGCCAGCAGCGGCGGGACTAGCTACAATGAGCAGTTCTTC. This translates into CASSGGTSYNEQFF.

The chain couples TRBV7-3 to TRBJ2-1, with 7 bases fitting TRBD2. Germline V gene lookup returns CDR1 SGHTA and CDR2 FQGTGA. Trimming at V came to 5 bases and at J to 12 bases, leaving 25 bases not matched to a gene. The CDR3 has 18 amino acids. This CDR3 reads CASSDFTAGTMPFHGQFF. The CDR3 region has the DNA TGTGCCAGCAGCGATTTTACTGCCGGGACTATGCCATTTCACGGGCAGTTCTTC.

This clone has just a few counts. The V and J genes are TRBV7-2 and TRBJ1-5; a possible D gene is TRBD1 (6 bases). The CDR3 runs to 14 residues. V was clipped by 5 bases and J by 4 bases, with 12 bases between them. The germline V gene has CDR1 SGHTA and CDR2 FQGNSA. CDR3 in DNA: TGTGCCAGCAGCCTACGCAGGGGAAATCAGCCCCAGCATTTT. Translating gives CASSLRRGNQPQHF.

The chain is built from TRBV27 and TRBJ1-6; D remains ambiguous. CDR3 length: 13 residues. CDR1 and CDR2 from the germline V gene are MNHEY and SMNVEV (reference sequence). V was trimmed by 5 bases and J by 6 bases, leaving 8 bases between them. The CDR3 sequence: CASSTYGNSPLHF. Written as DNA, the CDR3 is TGTGCCAGCAGTACGTACGGTAATTCACCCCTCCACTTT.